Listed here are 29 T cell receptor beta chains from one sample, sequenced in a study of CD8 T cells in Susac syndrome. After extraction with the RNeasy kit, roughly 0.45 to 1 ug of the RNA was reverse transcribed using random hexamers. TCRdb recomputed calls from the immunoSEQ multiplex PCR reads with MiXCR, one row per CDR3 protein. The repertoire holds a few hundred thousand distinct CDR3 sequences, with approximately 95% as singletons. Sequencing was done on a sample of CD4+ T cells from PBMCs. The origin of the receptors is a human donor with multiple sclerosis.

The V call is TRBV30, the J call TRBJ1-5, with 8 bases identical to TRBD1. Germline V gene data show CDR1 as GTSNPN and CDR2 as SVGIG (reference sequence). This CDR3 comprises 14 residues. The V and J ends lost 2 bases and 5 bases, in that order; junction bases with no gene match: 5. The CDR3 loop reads CAWSQSTGDQPQHF. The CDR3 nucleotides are TGTGCCTGGAGTCAATCGACAGGGGATCAGCCCCAGCATTTT.

The CDR3 is CASSFTEQFF. The CDR3 DNA sequence: TGTGCCAGCAGCTTTACGGAGCAGTTCTTC. The chain couples TRBV5-8 to TRBJ2-1; D unresolved. CDR3 size: 10 residues. Germline-derived CDR1 and CDR2 are SGHTS and YDEGEE. V was shortened by 2 bases and J by 10 bases, with 4 bases between the two germline ends.

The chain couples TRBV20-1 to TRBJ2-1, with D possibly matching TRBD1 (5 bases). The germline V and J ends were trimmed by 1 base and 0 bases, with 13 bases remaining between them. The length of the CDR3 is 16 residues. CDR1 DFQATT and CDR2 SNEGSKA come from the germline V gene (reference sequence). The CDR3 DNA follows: TGCAGTGCTAGAGGGGCAGGGCCCATCTCCTACAATGAGCAGTTCTTC. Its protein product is CSARGAGPISYNEQFF.

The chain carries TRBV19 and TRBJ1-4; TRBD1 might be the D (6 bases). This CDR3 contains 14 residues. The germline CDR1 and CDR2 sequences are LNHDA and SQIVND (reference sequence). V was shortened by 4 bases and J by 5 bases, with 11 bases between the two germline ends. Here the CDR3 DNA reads TGTGCCAGTAGTAATGGACAGCTCAATGAAAAACTGTTTTTT. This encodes CASSNGQLNEKLFF. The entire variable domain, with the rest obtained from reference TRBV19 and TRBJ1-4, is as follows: DGGITQSPKYLFRKEGQNVTLSCEQNLNHDAMYWYRQDPGQGLRLIYYSQIVNDFQKGDIAEGYSVSREKKESFPLTVTSAQKNPTAFYLCASSNGQLNEKLFFGSGTQLSVL.

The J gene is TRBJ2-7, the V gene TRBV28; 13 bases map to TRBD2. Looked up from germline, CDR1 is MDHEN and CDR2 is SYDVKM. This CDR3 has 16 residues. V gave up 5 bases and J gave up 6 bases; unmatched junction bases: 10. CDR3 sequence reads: CASSPSGLAGDREQYF. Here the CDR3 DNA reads TGTGCCAGCAGTCCTTCCGGACTAGCGGGAGATCGCGAGCAGTACTTC.

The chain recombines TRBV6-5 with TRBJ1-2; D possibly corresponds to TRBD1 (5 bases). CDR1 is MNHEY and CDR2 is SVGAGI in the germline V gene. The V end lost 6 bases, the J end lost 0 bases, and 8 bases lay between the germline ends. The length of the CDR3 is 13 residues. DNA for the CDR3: TGTGCCAGCAGACGGGACGCTAACTATGGCTACACCTTC. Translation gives CASRRDANYGYTF.

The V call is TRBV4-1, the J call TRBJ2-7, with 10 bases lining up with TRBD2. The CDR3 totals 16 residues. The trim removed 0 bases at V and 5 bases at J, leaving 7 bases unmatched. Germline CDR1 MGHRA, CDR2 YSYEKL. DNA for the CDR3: TGCGCCAGCAGCCAAGAACCAGCGGGGGGGCTTCACGAGCAGTACTTC. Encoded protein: CASSQEPAGGLHEQYF.

CDR3 nucleotide sequence: TGTGCCAGCAGTTTTAGTTGGGGCAGCGATTCACCCCTCCACTTT. It yields the protein CASSFSWGSDSPLHF. The rearrangement uses TRBV27 and TRBJ1-6; perhaps TRBD1 as D (5 bases). CDR3 size: 15 residues. Germline-derived CDR1 and CDR2 are MNHEY and SMNVEV (reference sequence). V lost 3 bases, J lost 8 bases, and 14 bases lay in between.

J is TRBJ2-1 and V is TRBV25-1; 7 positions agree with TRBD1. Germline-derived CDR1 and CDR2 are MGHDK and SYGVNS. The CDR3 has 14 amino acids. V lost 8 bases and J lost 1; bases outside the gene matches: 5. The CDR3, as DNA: TGTGCCAGCCAGAGACAGGGTTCCTACAATGAGCAGTTCTTC. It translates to CASQRQGSYNEQFF.

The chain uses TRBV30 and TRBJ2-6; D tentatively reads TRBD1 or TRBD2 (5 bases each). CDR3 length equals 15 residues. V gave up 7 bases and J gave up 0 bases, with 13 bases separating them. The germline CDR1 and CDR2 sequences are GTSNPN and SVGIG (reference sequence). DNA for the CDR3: TGTGCCTACAGGACTCAAGACTCTGGGGCCAACGTCCTGACTTTC. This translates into CAYRTQDSGANVLTF.

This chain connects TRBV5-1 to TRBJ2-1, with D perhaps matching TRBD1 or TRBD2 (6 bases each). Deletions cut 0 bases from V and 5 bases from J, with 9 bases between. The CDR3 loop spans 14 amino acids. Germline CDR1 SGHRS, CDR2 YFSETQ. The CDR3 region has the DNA TGCGCCAGCAGCTTGGCGGGGGCAAACAATGAGCAGTTCTTC. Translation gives CASSLAGANNEQFF.

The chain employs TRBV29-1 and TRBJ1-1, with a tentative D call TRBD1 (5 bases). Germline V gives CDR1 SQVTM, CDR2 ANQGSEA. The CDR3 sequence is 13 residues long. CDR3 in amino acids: CRGTTSGGTEAFF. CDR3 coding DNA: TGCAGGGGGACCACATCTGGTGGCACTGAAGCTTTCTTT.

The CDR3 spells CSVVTDSNQPQHF. CDR3 in DNA: TGCAGCGTTGTAACGGATAGCAATCAGCCCCAGCATTTT. The chain joins TRBV29-1 to TRBJ1-5; D is unclear. Trimming removed 4 bases from V and 0 bases from J, with 7 bases in between. This CDR3 is 13 amino acids long. From germline, CDR1 is SQVTM and CDR2 ANQGSEA.

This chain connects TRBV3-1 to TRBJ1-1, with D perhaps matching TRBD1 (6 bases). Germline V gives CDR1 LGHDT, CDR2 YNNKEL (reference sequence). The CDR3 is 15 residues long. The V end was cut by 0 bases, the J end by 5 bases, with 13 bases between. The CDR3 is CASSQDRGRRTEAFF. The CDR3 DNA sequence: TGTGCCAGCAGCCAAGATCGGGGGCGCCGTACTGAAGCTTTCTTT.

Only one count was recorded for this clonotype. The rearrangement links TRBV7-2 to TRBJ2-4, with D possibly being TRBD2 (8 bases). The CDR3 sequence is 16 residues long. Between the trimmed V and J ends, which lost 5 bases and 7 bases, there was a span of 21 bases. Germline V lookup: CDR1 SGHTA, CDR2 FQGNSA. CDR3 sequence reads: CASSPPGGGAGNIQYF. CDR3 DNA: TGTGCCAGCAGCCCCCCGGGAGGGGGCGCGGGGAACATTCAGTACTTC.

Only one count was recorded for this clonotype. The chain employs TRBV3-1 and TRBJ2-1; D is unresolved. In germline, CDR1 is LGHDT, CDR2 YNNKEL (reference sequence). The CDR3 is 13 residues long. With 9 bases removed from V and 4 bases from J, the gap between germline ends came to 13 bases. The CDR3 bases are TGTGCCAGTACTGGGTTTGCGTACAATGAGCAGTTCTTC. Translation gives CASTGFAYNEQFF.

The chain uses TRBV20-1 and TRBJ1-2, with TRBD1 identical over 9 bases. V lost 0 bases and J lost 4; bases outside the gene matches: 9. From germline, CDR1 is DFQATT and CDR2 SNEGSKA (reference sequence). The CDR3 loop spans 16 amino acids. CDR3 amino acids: CSARDRPGTGIYGYTF. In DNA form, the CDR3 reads TGCAGTGCTAGAGATCGTCCCGGGACAGGGATCTATGGCTACACCTTC.

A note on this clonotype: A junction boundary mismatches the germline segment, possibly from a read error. The CDR3 loop is CASISDRVVNEQFF. As DNA, the CDR3 is TGTGCCAGCATATCGGACAGGGTTGTCAATGAACAGTTCTTC. The chain carries TRBV6-2 or TRBV6-3 and TRBJ2-1, with 8 nucleotides matching TRBD1. This CDR3 is built from 14 residues. Germline V gene sequence: CDR1 MNHEY, CDR2 SVGEGT.

The CDR3 coding sequence is TGTGCCAGTAGTATAGCACAGGGGGCTGTTTCACCCCTCCACTTT. It codes for CASSIAQGAVSPLHF. The chain couples TRBV19 to TRBJ1-6; 9 bases are a match to TRBD1. The CDR3 length is 15 residues. The junction had 4 bases not matched to a gene; V was cut back by 1 base and J by 9 bases. Germline V gene data show CDR1 as LNHDA and CDR2 as SQIVND (reference sequence). Combining the CDR3 with reference TRBV19 and TRBJ1-6 gives the whole variable domain DGGITQSPKYLFRKEGQNVTLSCEQNLNHDAMYWYRQDPGQGLRLIYYSQIVNDFQKGDIAEGYSVSREKKESFPLTVTSAQKNPTAFYLCASSIAQGAVSPLHFGNGTRLTVT.

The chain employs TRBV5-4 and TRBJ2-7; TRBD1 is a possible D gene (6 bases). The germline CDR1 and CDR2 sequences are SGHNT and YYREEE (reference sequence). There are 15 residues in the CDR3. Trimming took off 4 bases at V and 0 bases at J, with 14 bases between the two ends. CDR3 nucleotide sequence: TGTGCCAGCAGCGGAAAGACAGGCAGCTCCTACGAGCAGTACTTC. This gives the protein CASSGKTGSSYEQYF.

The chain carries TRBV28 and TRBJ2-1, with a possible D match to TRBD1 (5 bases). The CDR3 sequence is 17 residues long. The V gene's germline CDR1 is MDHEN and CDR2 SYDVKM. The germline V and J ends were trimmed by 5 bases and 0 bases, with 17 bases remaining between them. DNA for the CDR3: TGTGCCAGCAGTCCGATGCAGGGCCTCGCCTCCTACAATGAGCAGTTCTTC. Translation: CASSPMQGLASYNEQFF. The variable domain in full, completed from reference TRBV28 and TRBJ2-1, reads DVKVTQSSRYLVKRTGEKVFLECVQDMDHENMFWYRQDPGLGLRLIYFSYDVKMKEKGDIPEGYSVSREKKERFSLILESASTNQTSMYLCASSPMQGLASYNEQFFGPGTRLTVL.

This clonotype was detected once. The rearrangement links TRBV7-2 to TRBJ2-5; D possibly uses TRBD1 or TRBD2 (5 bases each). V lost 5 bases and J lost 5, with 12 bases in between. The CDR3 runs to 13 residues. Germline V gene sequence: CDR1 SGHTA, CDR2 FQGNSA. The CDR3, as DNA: TGTGCCAGCAGCGGGGGATTTGGGGAGACCCAGTACTTC. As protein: CASSGGFGETQYF. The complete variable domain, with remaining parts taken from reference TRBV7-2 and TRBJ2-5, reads GAGVSQSPSNKVTEKGKDVELRCDPISGHTALYWYRQSLGQGLEFLIYFQGNSAPDKSGLPSDRFSAERTGGSVSTLTIQRTQQEDSAVYLCASSGGFGETQYFGPGTRLLVL.

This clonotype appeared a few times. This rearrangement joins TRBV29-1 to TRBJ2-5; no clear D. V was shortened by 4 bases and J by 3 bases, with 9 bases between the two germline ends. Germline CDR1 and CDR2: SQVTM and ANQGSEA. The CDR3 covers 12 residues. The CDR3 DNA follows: TGCAGCGTTGCCGAAGTGAAAGAGACCCAGTACTTC. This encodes CSVAEVKETQYF. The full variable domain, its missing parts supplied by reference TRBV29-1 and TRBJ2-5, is SAVISQKPSRDICQRGTSLTIQCQVDSQVTMMFWYRQQPGQSLTLIATANQGSEATYESGFVIDKFPISRPNLTFSTLTVSNMSPEDSSIYLCSVAEVKETQYFGPGTRLLVL.

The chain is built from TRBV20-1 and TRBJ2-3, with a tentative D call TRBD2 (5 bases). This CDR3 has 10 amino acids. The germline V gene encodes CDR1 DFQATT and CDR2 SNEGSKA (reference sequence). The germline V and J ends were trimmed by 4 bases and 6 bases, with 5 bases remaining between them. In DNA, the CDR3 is TGCAGTGCTACGGGGGATACGCAGTATTTT. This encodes CSATGDTQYF.

CDR3 bases: TGTGCCAGCAGGGCGGCAGGGACTGAAGCTTTCTTT. Residues: CASRAAGTEAFF. This chain connects TRBV3-1 to TRBJ1-1; D possibly corresponds to TRBD1 (5 bases). V lost 6 bases and J lost 5, with 10 bases in between. CDR1 is LGHDT, CDR2 YNNKEL, per germline (reference sequence). CDR3 length: 12 amino acids.

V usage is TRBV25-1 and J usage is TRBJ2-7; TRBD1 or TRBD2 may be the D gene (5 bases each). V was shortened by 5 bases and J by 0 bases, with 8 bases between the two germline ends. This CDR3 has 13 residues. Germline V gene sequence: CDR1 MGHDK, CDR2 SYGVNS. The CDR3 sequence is CASSYGTSYEQYF. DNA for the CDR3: TGTGCCAGCAGTTACGGGACCTCCTACGAGCAGTACTTC.

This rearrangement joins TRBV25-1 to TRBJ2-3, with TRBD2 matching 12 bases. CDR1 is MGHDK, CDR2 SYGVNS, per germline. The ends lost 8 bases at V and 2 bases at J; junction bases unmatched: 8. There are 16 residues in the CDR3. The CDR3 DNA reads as TGTGCCAGCTCCAAGACTAGCGGGGGATACACAGATACGCAGTATTTT. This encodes CASSKTSGGYTDTQYF. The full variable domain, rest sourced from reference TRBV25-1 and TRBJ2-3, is EADIYQTPRYLVIGTGKKITLECSQTMGHDKMYWYQQDPGMELHLIHYSYGVNSTEKGDLSSESTVSRIRTEHFPLTLESARPSHTSQYLCASSKTSGGYTDTQYFGPGTRLTVL.

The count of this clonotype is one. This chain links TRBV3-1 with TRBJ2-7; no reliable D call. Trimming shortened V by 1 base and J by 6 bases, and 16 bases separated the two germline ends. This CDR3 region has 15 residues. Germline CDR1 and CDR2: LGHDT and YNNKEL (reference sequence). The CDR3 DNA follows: TGTGCCAGCAGCCAAGTCACGGCGACGGCCACCGAGCAGTACTTC. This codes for CASSQVTATATEQYF.

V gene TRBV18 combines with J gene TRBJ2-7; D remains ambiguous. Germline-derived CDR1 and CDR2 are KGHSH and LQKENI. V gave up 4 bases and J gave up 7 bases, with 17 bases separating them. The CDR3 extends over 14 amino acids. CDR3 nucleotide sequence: TGTGCCAGCTCACGAAGAGACTTATCCGGAGAGCAGTACTTC. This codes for CASSRRDLSGEQYF.